The clone carrying this T cell receptor beta chain was detected ten times or more. The antigen is undetermined. The CDR3 end is not reached by the read, which stops 3 residues before it; the germline J gene fills it in. This sample is drawn from a study of T cell clonality in common variable immunodeficiency. Findings of the study overall: Compared with controls, CVID subjects had fewer shared TCRbeta clones. In common variable immunodeficiency, TCR beta chains reportedly carried fewer deletions and N-nucleotide insertions.

Control and CVID samples contributed equal amounts of genomic DNA. Some clones are missing from TCRdb's copy, which holds only in-frame ones; the method was immunoSEQ multiplex PCR. This sample has roughly 40,000 clones, each found more than once. With 5 bases clipped from V and 5 bases from J, the junction kept 7 bases outside the gene matches. CDR3 length equals 15 residues. Germline-derived CDR1 and CDR2 are SGHVS and FNYEAQ. The chain links TRBV7-6 to TRBJ2-3; TRBD2 matches at 10 bases. The sample was peripheral blood mononuclear cells. The TCR sequence derives from a person aged 18 to 69 in good health. CDR3 sequence: CASSISGRELDTQYF. CDR3 bases read: TGTGCCAGCAGCATCAGCGGGAGGGAATTAGATACG.